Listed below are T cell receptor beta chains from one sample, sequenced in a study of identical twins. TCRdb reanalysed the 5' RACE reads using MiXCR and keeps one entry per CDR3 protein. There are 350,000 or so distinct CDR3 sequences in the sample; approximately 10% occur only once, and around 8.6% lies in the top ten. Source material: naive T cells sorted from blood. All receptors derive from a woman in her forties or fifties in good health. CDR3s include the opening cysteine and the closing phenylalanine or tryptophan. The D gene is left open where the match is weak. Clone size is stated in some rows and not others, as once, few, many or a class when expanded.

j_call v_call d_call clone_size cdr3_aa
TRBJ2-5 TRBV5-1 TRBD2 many CASSPGLAGGQETQYF
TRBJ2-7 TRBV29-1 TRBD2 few CSVEGGRGSYEQYF
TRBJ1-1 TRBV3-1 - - CASSEWGNTEAFF
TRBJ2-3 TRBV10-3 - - CAAQGLSDTQYF
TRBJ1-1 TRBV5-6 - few CASSGGIQAFF
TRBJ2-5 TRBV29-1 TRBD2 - CSSMGGVGLAGVKLETQYF
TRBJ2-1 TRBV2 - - CANKWKEGGYNEQFF
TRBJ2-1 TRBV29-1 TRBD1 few CSVARGRGSYNEQFF
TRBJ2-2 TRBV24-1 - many CATTWGDTGELFF
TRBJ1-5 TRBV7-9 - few CASSLEGDGNQPQHF
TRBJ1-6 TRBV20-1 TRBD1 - CSARTGALNSPLHF
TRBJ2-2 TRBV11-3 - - CASSLRAGWGTGELFF
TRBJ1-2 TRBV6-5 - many CASPRCGYTF
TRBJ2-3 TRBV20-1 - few CSARSNGALPTDTQYF
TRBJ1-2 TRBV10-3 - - CAISEGGPMGYTF
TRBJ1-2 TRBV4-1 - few CASSQDPGARGYTF
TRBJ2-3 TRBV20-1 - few CSAPFVRGISSSTDTQYF
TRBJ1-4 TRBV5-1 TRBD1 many CASSETGVVEKLFF
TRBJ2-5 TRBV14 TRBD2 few CASSSGLAGGIQETQYF
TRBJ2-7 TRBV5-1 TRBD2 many CASRRLAGGGEQYF
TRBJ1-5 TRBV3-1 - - CASSQEGSYNQPQHF
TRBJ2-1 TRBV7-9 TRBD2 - CASSLALAAPNEQFF
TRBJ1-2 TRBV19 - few CASSSYGYGYTF
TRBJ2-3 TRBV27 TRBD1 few CASSPGQVVTDTQYF
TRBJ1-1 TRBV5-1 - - CASSSRARTEAFF
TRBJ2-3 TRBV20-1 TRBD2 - CSADGLAGGPSTDTQYF
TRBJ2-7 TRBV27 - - CASSLLGSDYEQYF
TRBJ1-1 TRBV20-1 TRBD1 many CSAKTRDSLNTEAFF
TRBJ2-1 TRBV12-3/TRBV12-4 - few CASTSNRYNEQFF
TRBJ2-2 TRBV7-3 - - CASSLTIDGELFF
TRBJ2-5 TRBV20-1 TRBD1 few CSAIPGQGGETQYF
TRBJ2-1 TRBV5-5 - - CASSYRAGREGLDNEQFF
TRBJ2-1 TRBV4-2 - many CASSQGGGGLQGNEQFF